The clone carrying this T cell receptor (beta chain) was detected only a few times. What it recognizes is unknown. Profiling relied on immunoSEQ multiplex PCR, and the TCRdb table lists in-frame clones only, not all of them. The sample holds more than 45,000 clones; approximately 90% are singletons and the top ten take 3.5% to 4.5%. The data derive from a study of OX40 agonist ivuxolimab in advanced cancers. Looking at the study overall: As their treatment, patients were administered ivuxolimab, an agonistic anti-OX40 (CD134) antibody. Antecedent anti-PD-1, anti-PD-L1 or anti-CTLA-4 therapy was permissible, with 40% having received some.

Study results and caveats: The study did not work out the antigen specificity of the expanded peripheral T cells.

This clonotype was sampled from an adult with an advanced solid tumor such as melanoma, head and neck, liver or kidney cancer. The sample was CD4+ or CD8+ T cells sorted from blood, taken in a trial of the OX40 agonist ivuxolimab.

In nucleotides, the CDR3 is TGTGCCAGCAGCTTAGGACGGAGCAATCAGCCCCAGCATTTT. It yields the protein CASSLGRSNQPQHF. This chain uses TRBV13 with TRBJ1-5; no definite D call. The V end lost 0 bases, the J end lost 1 base, and 4 bases lay between the germline ends. The CDR3 contains 14 residues. The germline gives CDR1 PRHDT, CDR2 FYEKMQ (reference sequence).